The next 2 T cell receptor beta chains were all read from a single sample in a study of blood T cell repertoires in COVID-19. Only in-frame clones appear in the TCRdb table, and some are missing; sequencing was by immunoSEQ multiplex PCR. The sample yields 390,000 or so clones, roughly 87% seen once. The sequenced material came from PBMCs or T cells enriched from blood (not recorded which). The receptors come from a woman in her forties or fifties who had recovered from COVID-19.

The V call is TRBV5-1, the J call TRBJ1-1; 8 bases are shared with TRBD1. The CDR3 runs 16 residues. With V trimmed by 4 bases and J by 1 base, 9 bases remained unmatched. Germline CDR1 is SGHRS and CDR2 is YFSETQ. In DNA, the CDR3 is TGCGCCAGCAGCCTTCCCTACAGGGGGGGGAACACTGAAGCTTTCTTT. It encodes CASSLPYRGGNTEAFF. The full variable domain, its missing parts supplied by reference TRBV5-1 and TRBJ1-1, is KAGVTQTPRYLIKTRGQQVTLSCSPISGHRSVSWYQQTPGQGLQFLFEYFSETQRNKGNFPGRFSGRQFSNSRSEMNVSTLELGDSALYLCASSLPYRGGNTEAFFGQGTRLTVV.

The CDR3: CASTGNEKLFF. The DNA for the CDR3 is TGTGCCAGCACGGGTAATGAAAAACTGTTTTTT. J is TRBJ1-4 and V is TRBV6-5; D unresolved. The CDR3 is 11 amino acids. V was cut by 7 bases and J by 4 bases, with 4 bases left in between. Germline values: CDR1 MNHEY, CDR2 SVGAGI.